The 24 T cell receptor beta chains presented below share a single source sample, sequenced in a study of beta chain features in type 1 diabetes. Expressed TCRB transcripts were sequenced because the isolated RNA had all been reverse transcribed beforehand. The data were produced by immunoSEQ multiplex PCR, yet TCRdb's version contains in-frame clones alone and is incomplete. The sample lists more than 85,000 clones, almost 40% occurring once. The specimen sequenced was stem cell memory CD4+ T cells from blood. The source is a woman aged 18-29 years in good health.

V usage is TRBV18 and J usage is TRBJ2-7, with D possibly TRBD2 on 6 matching bases. CDR1 and CDR2 from the germline V gene are KGHSH and LQKENI. The CDR3 length is 14 residues. V dropped 0 bases and J dropped 6 bases, with 12 bases sitting between them. DNA of the CDR3: TGTGCCAGCTCACCACCGGGCGGGGTTTCCGAGCAGTACTTC. It translates to CASSPPGGVSEQYF. The full variable domain, completed using reference TRBV18 and TRBJ2-7, is NAGVMQNPRHLVRRRGQEARLRCSPMKGHSHVYWYRQLPEEGLKFMVYLQKENIIDESGMPKERFSAEFPKEGPSILRIQQVVRGDSAAYFCASSPPGGVSEQYFGPGTRLTVT.

This clone was seen a few times. The J gene is TRBJ2-1, the V gene TRBV7-2; no clear D gene. CDR3 length: 13 amino acids. Germline CDR1 reads SGHTA; CDR2 reads FQGNSA. V was shortened by 5 bases and J by 4 bases, with 9 bases between the two germline ends. The CDR3, as DNA: TGTGCCAGCAGCCCCCTACGATACAATGAGCAGTTCTTC. This codes for CASSPLRYNEQFF.

A remark on this clone: This specimen includes other DNA sequences encoding the same CDR3. V usage is TRBV5-1 and J usage is TRBJ1-5; the D gene is possibly TRBD1 (5 bases). V gave up 1 base and J gave up 4 bases, with 6 bases separating them. The V gene's germline CDR1 is SGHRS and CDR2 YFSETQ. The CDR3 loop spans 13 amino acids. CDR3 in DNA: TGCGCCAGCAGCTTGACAGGAAATCAGCCCCAGCATTTT. Its protein product is CASSLTGNQPQHF.

This sequence joins TRBV4-3 and TRBJ2-7; 11 bases agree with TRBD2. The V segment lost 3 bases and the J segment 3 bases; nucleotides outside the gene matches: 1. Germline V lookup: CDR1 LGHNA, CDR2 YSLEER. CDR3 length: 14 residues. The CDR3 region is CASSHGLAGYEQYF. The CDR3 bases are TGCGCCAGCAGCCACGGACTAGCGGGCTACGAGCAGTACTTC.

The chain joins TRBV6-6 to TRBJ1-3; no firm D call. Trimming pared 6 bases from V and 2 bases from J, leaving 5 bases between. The CDR3 is made up of 12 amino acids. Germline CDR1 and CDR2: MNHNY and SVGAGI (reference sequence). CDR3 DNA sequence: TGTGCCAGCAGCCCAACTGGAAACACCATATATTTT. It yields the protein CASSPTGNTIYF.

The rearrangement uses TRBV28 and TRBJ1-4; D gene ambiguous. The germline gives CDR1 MDHEN, CDR2 SYDVKM. The CDR3 is 11 amino acids. Trimming took 6 bases from V and 7 from J, leaving 6 bases between them. The CDR3 sequence is CASSYVEKLFF. CDR3 coding DNA: TGTGCCAGCAGCTATGTTGAAAAACTGTTTTTT.

This clone was detected a few times. V is TRBV2 and J is TRBJ1-2; D not resolved. The CDR3 runs to 14 residues. The V end was cut by 2 bases, the J end by 2 bases, with 9 bases between. Germline V gene lookup returns CDR1 SNHLY and CDR2 FYNNEI. The CDR3 sequence is CASSELRANYGYTF. For the CDR3, the DNA is TGTGCCAGCAGTGAATTGAGAGCGAACTATGGCTACACCTTC.

This clone was counted a few times. J is TRBJ2-1 and V is TRBV4-2, with TRBD2 matching over 16 bases. The germline V gene encodes CDR1 LGHNA and CDR2 YNFKEQ. Losses at the gene ends were 1 base for V and 13 bases for J; bases not matched to a gene: 10. This CDR3 is 17 amino acids long. CDR3 residues: CASSQGTGTSGRENQFF. The CDR3 region has the DNA TGTGCCAGCAGCCAAGGTACCGGGACTAGCGGGAGGGAGAACCAGTTCTTC.

This chain connects TRBV18 to TRBJ2-3, with 7 bases matching TRBD2. The CDR3 totals 18 residues. V lost 1 base and J lost 0; bases outside the gene matches: 10. The germline CDR1 and CDR2 sequences are KGHSH and LQKENI. CDR3 amino acids: CASSPRGLQRDSTDTQYF. DNA of the CDR3: TGTGCCAGCTCACCACGAGGTTTACAGCGGGATAGCACAGATACGCAGTATTTT.

The table lists this clone with a few counts. The chain combines TRBV6-5 with TRBJ2-1; D is perhaps TRBD2 (5 bases). Trimming removed 2 bases from V and 2 bases from J, with 10 bases in between. CDR3 length equals 15 residues. The germline V gene encodes CDR1 MNHEY and CDR2 SVGAGI. The CDR3: CASSYERLTYNEQFF. The CDR3 DNA follows: TGTGCCAGCAGTTACGAGCGGCTTACCTACAATGAGCAGTTCTTC.

This clone has a count of ten or more. The gene calls are TRBV18 and TRBJ2-1, with TRBD2 matching over 10 bases. CDR3 size: 17 residues. Germline values: CDR1 KGHSH, CDR2 LQKENI. Germline trimming cut 3 bases from V and 2 bases from J; bases unmatched to any gene: 7. The CDR3 DNA follows: TGTGCCAGCTCACCCCAAAGCGGGAGGGCCACCTACAATGAGCAGTTCTTC. Translated, it gives CASSPQSGRATYNEQFF.

The chain joins TRBV30 to TRBJ1-5; D gene ambiguous. The V end lost 0 bases, the J end lost 5 bases, and 8 bases lay between the germline ends. CDR1 and CDR2 from the germline V gene are GTSNPN and SVGIG (reference sequence). This CDR3 has 13 amino acids. CDR3 bases: TGTGCCTGGAGTGTGGAGGACTATCAGCCCCAGCATTTT. This gives the protein CAWSVEDYQPQHF.

The CDR3 reads CATSRGRQGYTGELFF. CDR3 sequence (DNA): TGTGCCACCAGCAGAGGCCGACAGGGTTACACCGGGGAGCTGTTTTTT. The V and J genes are TRBV15 and TRBJ2-2; TRBD1 aligns across 7 bases. The CDR3 loop spans 16 amino acids. Germline V gene lookup returns CDR1 LNHNV and CDR2 YYDKDF (reference sequence). J was trimmed by 3 bases and V by 1 base; bases with no gene match: 5.

The chain combines TRBV30 with TRBJ1-5, with 9 bases lining up with TRBD1. The CDR3 has 14 amino acids. CDR1 and CDR2 (germline): GTSNPN, SVGIG (reference sequence). J gave up 6 bases and V 3 bases, and 6 bases lay outside the gene matches. CDR3 nucleotide sequence: TGTGCCTGGAGCACAGGGGGCGGCGGTCAGCCCCAGCATTTT. It is translated as CAWSTGGGGQPQHF.

This clone has a handful of counts. The V call is TRBV27, the J call TRBJ2-7; perhaps TRBD1 as D (6 bases). The V end lost 7 bases, the J end lost 3 bases, and 16 bases lay between the germline ends. The CDR3 loop spans 14 amino acids. CDR1 and CDR2 from the germline V gene are MNHEY and SMNVEV (reference sequence). Written as DNA, the CDR3 is TGTGCCAGCAAACCGGGCAGGGGCCTCTACGAGCAGTACTTC. Its protein is CASKPGRGLYEQYF.

The chain combines TRBV5-1 with TRBJ2-3; D may be TRBD2 (5 bases). The CDR3 is 14 residues long. The germline V gene has CDR1 SGHRS and CDR2 YFSETQ. V dropped 4 bases and J dropped 2 bases, with 11 bases sitting between them. Here the CDR3 reads CASSRTFNTDTQYF. In nucleotides, the CDR3 is TGCGCCAGCAGCCGGACTTTCAACACAGATACGCAGTATTTT.

This chain links TRBV4-3 with TRBJ2-2; 7 nucleotides line up with TRBD2. V was clipped by 3 bases and J by 4 bases; unmatched bases: 5. The CDR3 is 15 residues long. Germline V gene sequence: CDR1 LGHNA, CDR2 YSLEER. In DNA, the CDR3 is TGCGCCAGCAGCCACGCAGCGGGATCCACCGGGGAGCTGTTTTTT. Its translation is CASSHAAGSTGELFF.

The genes are TRBV5-1 and TRBJ2-5; D is possibly TRBD2 (7 bases). The CDR3 has 15 residues. V was trimmed by 3 bases and J by 7 bases, leaving 19 bases between them. CDR1 SGHRS and CDR2 YFSETQ come from the germline V gene. The CDR3, as DNA: TGCGCCAGCAGCTGGGGGCGGGAGTGGAACGCGACCCAGTACTTC. It specifies CASSWGREWNATQYF.

This clone was seen more than once but under ten times. This chain uses TRBV30 with TRBJ1-1, with D perhaps TRBD1 (5 bases). The V end was cut by 0 bases, the J end by 7 bases, with 12 bases between. The CDR3 has 13 amino acids. Looked up from germline, CDR1 is GTSNPN and CDR2 is SVGIG (reference sequence). The DNA of the CDR3 is TGTGCCTGGAGTGTACGTCTACAGGATGAAGCTTTCTTT. Translating it yields CAWSVRLQDEAFF.

The chain has TRBV29-1 and TRBJ2-7; D gene ambiguous. The CDR3 has 13 amino acids. Between the trimmed V and J ends, which lost 4 bases and 1 base, there was a span of 11 bases. Germline loops: CDR1 SQVTM, CDR2 ANQGSEA. CDR3 bases: TGCAGCGTTGTTTCACAGAATTCCTACGAGCAGTACTTC. Translation gives CSVVSQNSYEQYF.

This clone has more than one count but fewer than ten. The chain employs TRBV27 and TRBJ1-2, with 10 nucleotides matching TRBD1. V dropped 2 bases and J dropped 4; count of bases not matched to a gene: 4. CDR1 and CDR2 from the germline V gene are MNHEY and SMNVEV (reference sequence). The CDR3 runs to 15 residues. CDR3 residues: CASSLETGGFYGYTF. In DNA, the CDR3 is TGTGCCAGCAGTTTAGAGACAGGGGGCTTCTATGGCTACACCTTC.

The CDR3: CASSADRSSGNTIYF. CDR3 nucleotide sequence: TGTGCCAGCAGCGCGGACAGAAGCTCTGGAAACACCATATATTTT. The chain combines TRBV9 with TRBJ1-3; a weak D match, TRBD1 (6 bases). The germline CDR1 and CDR2 sequences are SGDLS and YYNGEE. The germline V and J ends were trimmed by 3 bases and 0 bases, with 10 bases remaining between them. The CDR3 extends over 15 amino acids.

The rearrangement links TRBV27 to TRBJ2-7; TRBD1 matches at 12 bases. Germline loops: CDR1 MNHEY, CDR2 SMNVEV (reference sequence). There are 18 residues in the CDR3. Trimming removed 5 bases from V and 4 bases from J; junction bases left unmatched: 15. CDR3 sequence (DNA): TGTGCCAGCAGTCCCAACCCGGGACAGGGGGCGCAGCATTACGAGCAGTACTTC. Protein product: CASSPNPGQGAQHYEQYF.

This clone was seen only a few times. Written as DNA, the CDR3 is TGTGCCAGCAGCCTGGTAACAGGGGAAAACACCGGGGAGCTGTTTTTT. Residues: CASSLVTGENTGELFF. This chain connects TRBV5-4 to TRBJ2-2; the match to TRBD1 covers 7 bases. With 4 bases clipped from V and 2 bases from J, the junction kept 8 bases outside the gene matches. Germline CDR1 is SGHNT and CDR2 is YYREEE (reference sequence). The CDR3 is 16 amino acids.